This TCR beta chain was sequenced in a study of CD8+ T cells in alopecia areata. For the study at large: Oral tofacitinib, 5 to 10 mg twice daily, was given in an open-label trial. Tofacitinib dosing lasted 6 to 18 months, which was then followed by 6 months off drug. Study-wide results and limits: Mice showed TCR sharing more clearly than patients did, possibly owing to HLA. It was lesional scalp, especially alopecia totalis/universalis, that showed higher clonality than normal scalp.

Notes on this clone: Antigen specificity is unknown. An end of the junction differs from the germline gene, which may be a read error.

As the sequencing template, cDNA was produced by extracting RNA and reverse transcribing it. The assay was immunoSEQ multiplex PCR, and TCRdb's table has in-frame clones only and misses some. The sample includes 150,000 to 200,000 clones, roughly three fifths of them seen just once. The treatment denotes: oral pan-JAK inhibitor, 5-10 mg twice daily. Germline V lookup: CDR1 SGHTS, CDR2 YDEGEE. The CDR3 spans 14 residues. The clonotype comes from a human donor with alopecia areata. The specimen comprised CD4+ T cells sorted from blood, sampled at week 49, from a patient treated with tofacitinib. The chain carries TRBV5-8 and TRBJ2-4, with D tentatively TRBD2 (5 bases). The CDR3 loop reads CASSLSAYWAGPLF. CDR3 sequence (DNA): TGTGCCAGCAGCTTGTCGGCCTATTGGGCGGGTCCGCTATTC.